What follows is one TCR beta chain and its context. Its antigen is unknown. The entry originates in a study of cytomegalovirus exposure and HLA in healthy donors. Whole-study results and caveats: In presence/absence analyses, roughly uniform sequencing depth across donors was assumed. In an earlier analysis, productive rearrangement rates for most beta V segments clustered near 90% or 30%. Among TCR beta chains, those listed as cytomegalovirus-associated numbered some 160.

60 Vbeta and 13 Jbeta primers were used in PCR. Original analysis: Later, 80 million or so unique TCR beta chains were counted in an analysis, and roughly 11 million of them were shared. Data came from immunoSEQ multiplex PCR; TCRdb stores just in-frame clones and leaves some out. The V and J calls and the clone size are those of that table, but D and trimming were determined from the DNA. Among about 280,000 clones, roughly 90% were seen once, and the ten largest hold approximately 2%. The sample was PBMCs. This sequence originates from a woman in her late teens or twenties in good health and CMV-seronegative.

The CDR3 nucleotides read TGCGCCAGCAGCCTGACGGGGACTTCCCAAGAGACCCAGTACTTC. Translating gives CASSLTGTSQETQYF. This chain uses TRBV5-1 with TRBJ2-5; D is perhaps TRBD2 (6 bases). V lost 4 bases and J lost 1, with 14 bases in between. The CDR3 loop spans 15 amino acids. From germline, CDR1 is SGHRS and CDR2 YFSETQ.